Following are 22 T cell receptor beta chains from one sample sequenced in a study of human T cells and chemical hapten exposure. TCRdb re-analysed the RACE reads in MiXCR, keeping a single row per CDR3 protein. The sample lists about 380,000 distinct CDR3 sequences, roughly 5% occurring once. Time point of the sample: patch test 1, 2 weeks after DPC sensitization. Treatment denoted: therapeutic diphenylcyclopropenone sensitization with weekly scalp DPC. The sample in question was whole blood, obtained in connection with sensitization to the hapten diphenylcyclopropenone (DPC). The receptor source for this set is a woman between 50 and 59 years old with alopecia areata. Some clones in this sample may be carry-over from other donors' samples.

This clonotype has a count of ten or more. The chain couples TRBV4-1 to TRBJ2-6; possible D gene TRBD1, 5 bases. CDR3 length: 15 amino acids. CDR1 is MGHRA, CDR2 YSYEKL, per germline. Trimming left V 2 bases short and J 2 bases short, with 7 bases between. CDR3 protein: CASSQTGTGANVLTF. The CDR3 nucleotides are TGCGCCAGCAGCCAAACAGGTACTGGGGCCAACGTCCTGACTTTC.

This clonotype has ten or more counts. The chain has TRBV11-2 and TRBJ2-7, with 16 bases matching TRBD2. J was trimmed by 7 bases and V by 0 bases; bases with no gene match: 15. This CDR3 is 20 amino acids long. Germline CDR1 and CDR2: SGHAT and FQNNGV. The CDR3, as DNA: TGTGCCAGCAGCTTAGATCGGGCGGGGACTAGCGGGAGGGCCCCTCGGGAGCAGTACTTC. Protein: CASSLDRAGTSGRAPREQYF.

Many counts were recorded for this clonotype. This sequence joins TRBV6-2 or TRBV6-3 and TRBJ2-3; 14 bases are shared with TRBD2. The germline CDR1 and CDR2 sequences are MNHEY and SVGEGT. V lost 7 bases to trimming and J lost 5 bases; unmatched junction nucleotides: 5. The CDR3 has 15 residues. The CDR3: CASKRLAGGEDTQYF. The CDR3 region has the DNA TGTGCCAGCAAACGACTAGCGGGAGGGGAAGATACGCAGTATTTT.

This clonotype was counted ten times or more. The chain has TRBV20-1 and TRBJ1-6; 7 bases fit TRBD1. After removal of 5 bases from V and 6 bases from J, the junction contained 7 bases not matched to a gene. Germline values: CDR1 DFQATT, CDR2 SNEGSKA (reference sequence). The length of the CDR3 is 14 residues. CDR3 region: CSARAGTVNSPLHF. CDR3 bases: TGCAGTGCTCGAGCGGGGACAGTTAATTCACCCCTCCACTTT.

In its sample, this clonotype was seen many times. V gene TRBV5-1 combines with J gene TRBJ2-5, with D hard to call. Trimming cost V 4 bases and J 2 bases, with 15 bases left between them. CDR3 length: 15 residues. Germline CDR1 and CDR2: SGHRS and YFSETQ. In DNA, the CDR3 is TGCGCCAGCAGCGCCTACCCCGGGTTTCAAGAGACCCAGTACTTC. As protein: CASSAYPGFQETQYF.

The CDR3 nucleotides are TGCAGCGGGACTAGGCAAATCACCGGGGAGCTGTTTTTT. Translated: CSGTRQITGELFF. The chain has TRBV29-1 and TRBJ2-2, with TRBD2 identical over 7 bases. Germline assignment: CDR1 SQVTM and CDR2 ANQGSEA. Losses at the gene ends were 7 bases for V and 4 bases for J; bases not matched to a gene: 6. The CDR3 totals 13 residues.

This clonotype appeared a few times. This CDR3 reads CASSPDFPRTDTDTQYF. CDR3 nucleotide sequence: TGTGCCAGCTCACCAGATTTTCCCCGGACAGACACAGATACGCAGTATTTT. The chain has TRBV18 and TRBJ2-3, with D tentatively TRBD1 (6 bases). CDR3 size: 17 residues. Germline V CDR1 and CDR2: KGHSH, LQKENI. V lost 2 bases and J lost 2, with 17 bases in between.

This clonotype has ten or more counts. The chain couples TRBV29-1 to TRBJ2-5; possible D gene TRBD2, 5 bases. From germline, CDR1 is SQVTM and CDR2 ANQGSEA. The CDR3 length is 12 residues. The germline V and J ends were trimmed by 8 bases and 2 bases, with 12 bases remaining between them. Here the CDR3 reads CSSIAIQETQYF. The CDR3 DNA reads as TGCAGCTCGATAGCGATTCAAGAGACCCAGTACTTC. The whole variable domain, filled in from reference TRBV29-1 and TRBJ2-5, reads SAVISQKPSRDICQRGTSLTIQCQVDSQVTMMFWYRQQPGQSLTLIATANQGSEATYESGFVIDKFPISRPNLTFSTLTVSNMSPEDSSIYLCSSIAIQETQYFGPGTRLLVL.

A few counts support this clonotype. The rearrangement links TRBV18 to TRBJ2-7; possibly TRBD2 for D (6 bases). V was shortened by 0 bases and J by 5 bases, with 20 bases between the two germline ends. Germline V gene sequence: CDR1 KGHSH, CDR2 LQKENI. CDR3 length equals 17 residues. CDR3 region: CASSPPVSGDESHEQYF. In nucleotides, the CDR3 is TGTGCCAGCTCACCACCGGTGTCGGGGGACGAATCCCACGAGCAGTACTTC.

The CDR3 is CASSPGVGTQPQHF. Here the CDR3 DNA reads TGTGCCAGCAGCCCGGGGGTTGGCACTCAGCCCCAGCATTTT. The J gene is TRBJ1-5, the V gene TRBV5-5; D might be TRBD1 (5 bases). CDR1 SGHKS and CDR2 YYEKEE come from the germline V gene (reference sequence). The ends were cut back, 4 bases at V and 6 bases at J, with 14 bases in the middle. The CDR3 has 14 amino acids. The variable domain in full, with the rest retrieved from reference TRBV5-5 and TRBJ1-5, is DAGVTQSPTHLIKTRGQQVTLRCSPISGHKSVSWYQQVLGQGPQFIFQYYEKEERGRGNFPDRFSARQFPNYSSELNVNALLLGDSALYLCASSPGVGTQPQHFGDGTRLSIL.

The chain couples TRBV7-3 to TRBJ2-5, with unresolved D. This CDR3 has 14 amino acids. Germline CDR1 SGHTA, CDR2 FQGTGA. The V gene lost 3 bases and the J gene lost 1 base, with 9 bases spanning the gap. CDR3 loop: CASSFGRLQETQYF. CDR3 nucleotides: TGTGCCAGCAGCTTTGGACGGCTCCAAGAGACCCAGTACTTC.

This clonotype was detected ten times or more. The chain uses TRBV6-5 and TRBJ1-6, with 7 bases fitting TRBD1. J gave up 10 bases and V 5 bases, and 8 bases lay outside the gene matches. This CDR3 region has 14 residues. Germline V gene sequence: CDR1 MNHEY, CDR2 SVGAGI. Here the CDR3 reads CASSPRQGYSPLHF. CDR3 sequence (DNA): TGTGCCAGCAGTCCTCGACAGGGATACTCACCCCTCCACTTT.

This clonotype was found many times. The CDR3 spells CASSLTGSDTEAFF. The CDR3 coding sequence is TGTGCCAGCAGTTTGACAGGATCTGACACTGAAGCTTTCTTT. The chain joins TRBV28 to TRBJ1-1; tentative D call: TRBD1 (6 bases). The germline V gene has CDR1 MDHEN and CDR2 SYDVKM. The V gene lost 3 bases and the J gene lost 3 bases, with 11 bases spanning the gap. The length of the CDR3 is 14 residues.

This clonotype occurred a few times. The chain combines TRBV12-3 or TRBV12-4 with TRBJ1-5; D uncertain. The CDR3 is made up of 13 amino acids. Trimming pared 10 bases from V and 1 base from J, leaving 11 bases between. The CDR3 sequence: CATVRGSNQPQHF. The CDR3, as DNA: TGTGCCACTGTCCGGGGAAGCAATCAGCCCCAGCATTTT.

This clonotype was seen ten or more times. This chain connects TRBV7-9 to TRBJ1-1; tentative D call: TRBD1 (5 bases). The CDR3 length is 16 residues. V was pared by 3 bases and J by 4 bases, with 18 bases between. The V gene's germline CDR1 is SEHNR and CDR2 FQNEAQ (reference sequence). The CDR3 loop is CASSLAAGRASTEAFF. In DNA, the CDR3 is TGTGCCAGCAGCTTGGCGGCAGGGAGGGCCAGCACTGAAGCTTTCTTT.

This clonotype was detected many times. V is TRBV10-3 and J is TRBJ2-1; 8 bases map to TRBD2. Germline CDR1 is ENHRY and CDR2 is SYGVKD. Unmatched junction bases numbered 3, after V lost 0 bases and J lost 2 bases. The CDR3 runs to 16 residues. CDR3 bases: TGTGCCATCAGTGAGTCTACTAGCGGCACCTACAATGAGCAGTTCTTC. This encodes CAISESTSGTYNEQFF.

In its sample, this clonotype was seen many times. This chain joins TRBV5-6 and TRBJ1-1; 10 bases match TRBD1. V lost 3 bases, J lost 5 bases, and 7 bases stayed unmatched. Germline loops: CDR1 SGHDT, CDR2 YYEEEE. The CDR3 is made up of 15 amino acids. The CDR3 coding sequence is TGTGCCAGCAGCTGGGGGACAGGGGTTAAGACTGAAGCTTTCTTT. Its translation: CASSWGTGVKTEAFF.

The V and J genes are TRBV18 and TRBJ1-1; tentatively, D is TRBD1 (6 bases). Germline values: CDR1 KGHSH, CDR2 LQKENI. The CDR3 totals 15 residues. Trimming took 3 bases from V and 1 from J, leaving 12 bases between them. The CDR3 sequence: CASSPYTGPNTEAFF. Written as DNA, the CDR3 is TGTGCCAGCTCACCCTACACAGGGCCGAACACTGAAGCTTTCTTT.

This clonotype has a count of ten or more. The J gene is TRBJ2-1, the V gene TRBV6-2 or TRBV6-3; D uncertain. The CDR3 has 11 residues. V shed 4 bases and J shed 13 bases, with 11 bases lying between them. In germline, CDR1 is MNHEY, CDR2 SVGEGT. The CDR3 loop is CASSSVLTQFF. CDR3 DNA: TGTGCCAGCAGTTCCGTACTGACTCAGTTCTTC.

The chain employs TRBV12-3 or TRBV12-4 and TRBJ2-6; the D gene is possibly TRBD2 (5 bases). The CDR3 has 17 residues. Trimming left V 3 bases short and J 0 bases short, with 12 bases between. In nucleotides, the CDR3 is TGTGCCAGCAGTTTTTGGGGAGTACACTCTGGGGCCAACGTCCTGACTTTC. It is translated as CASSFWGVHSGANVLTF.

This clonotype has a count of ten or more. Here the CDR3 reads CATSREGTYNEQFF. Written as DNA, the CDR3 is TGTGCCACCAGCAGAGAGGGGACCTACAATGAGCAGTTCTTC. This rearrangement joins TRBV15 to TRBJ2-1; D unresolved. The V end lost 0 bases, the J end lost 2 bases, and 5 bases lay between the germline ends. The CDR3 has 14 amino acids. The germline V gene has CDR1 LNHNV and CDR2 YYDKDF (reference sequence).

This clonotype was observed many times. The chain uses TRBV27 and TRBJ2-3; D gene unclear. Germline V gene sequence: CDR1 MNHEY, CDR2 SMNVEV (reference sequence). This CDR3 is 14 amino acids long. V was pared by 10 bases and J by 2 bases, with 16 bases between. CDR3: CATKVGGFTDTQYF. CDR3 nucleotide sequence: TGTGCCACCAAGGTGGGCGGATTCACAGATACGCAGTATTTT.